Listed below are T cell receptor beta chains from one sample, sequenced in a study of T cell responses to AZD1222 COVID-19 vaccine. The assay was immunoSEQ multiplex PCR, and TCRdb's table has in-frame clones only and misses some. Found here are some 36,000 clones, about 89% of them singletons; the top ten hold approximately 7%. Material: peripheral blood, obtained on day 0 of AZD1222 vaccination. The receptors were sampled from an adult in good health. CDR3s include the opening cysteine and the closing phenylalanine or tryptophan.

v_gene,CDR3aa
TRBV5-1,CASSQEGPTGGPNEKLFF
TRBV10-1,CASVTGKSTEAFF
TRBV3-1/TRBV3-2,CASSQGEPGNSYNEQFF
TRBV9,CASSQTGQSQETQYF
TRBV2,CASSNSWKVADTQYF
TRBV7-3,CASSPGLALSYEQYF
TRBV4-1,CASSQDAAHKETQYF
TRBV5-8,CASSLGGRHLYGYTF
TRBV2,CASSEASPRGRPQHF
TRBV6-2/TRBV6-3,CASSYRYGRARRGNEQFF
TRBV7-2,CASSLGVAGRFTDTQYF
TRBV10-1,CASSQGDETQYF
TRBV21-1,CASSKDRASYEQYF
TRBV24-1,CATSEDLLSSNEQFF
TRBV7-9,CASSDGGRADYEQYF
TRBV5-4,CASNSGAGSNTEAFF
TRBV24-1,CATTRGSKSSGNTIYF
TRBV9,CASSSSPESLQYF
TRBV4-1,CASSQDSGAGRNSNEKLFF
TRBV7-9,CASSFYRENTEAFF
TRBV4-2,CASSQEGSGSPDTQYF
TRBV29-1,CSVDVQGSETQYF
TRBV19,CASSIGGADTQYF
TRBV11-2,CASSQILLTGGVGEQFF
TRBV27,CASRPGQGVSNEKLFF
TRBV3-1/TRBV3-2,CASSQVSDTQYF
TRBV9,CASSPQRWGENTEAFF
TRBV2,CASSEGQGSFNEQYF
TRBV28,CASSLGTGAYGYTF
TRBV6-5,CASSSPWGLAGNTIYF
TRBV28,CASRPEGAREKLFF